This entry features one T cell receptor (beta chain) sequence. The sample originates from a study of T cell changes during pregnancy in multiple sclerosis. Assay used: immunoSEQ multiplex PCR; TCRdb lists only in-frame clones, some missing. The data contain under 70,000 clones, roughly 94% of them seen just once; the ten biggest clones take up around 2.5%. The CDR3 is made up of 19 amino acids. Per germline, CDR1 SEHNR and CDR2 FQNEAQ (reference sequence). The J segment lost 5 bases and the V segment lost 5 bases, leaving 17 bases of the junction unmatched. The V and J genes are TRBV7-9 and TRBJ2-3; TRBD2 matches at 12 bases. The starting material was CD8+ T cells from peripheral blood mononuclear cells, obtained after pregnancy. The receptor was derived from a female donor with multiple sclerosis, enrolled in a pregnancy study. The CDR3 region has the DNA TGTGCCAGCAGCGACGCCGGGACTAGCGGGTCCTGGTTAAGAGATACGCAGTATTTT. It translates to CASSDAGTSGSWLRDTQYF.